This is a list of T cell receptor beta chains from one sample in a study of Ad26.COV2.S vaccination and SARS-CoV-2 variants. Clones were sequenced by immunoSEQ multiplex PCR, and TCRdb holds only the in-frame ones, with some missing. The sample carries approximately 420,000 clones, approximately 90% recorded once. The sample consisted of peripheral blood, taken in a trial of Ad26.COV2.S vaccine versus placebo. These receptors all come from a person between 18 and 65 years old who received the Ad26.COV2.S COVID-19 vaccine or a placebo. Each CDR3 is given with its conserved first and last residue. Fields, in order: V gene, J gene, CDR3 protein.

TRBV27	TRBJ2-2	CASSIFGTGRSELFF
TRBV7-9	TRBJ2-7	CASSPPGSYEQYF
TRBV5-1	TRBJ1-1	CASSLGPSNTEAFF
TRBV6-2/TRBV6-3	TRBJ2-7	CASSYGRQGIHEQYF
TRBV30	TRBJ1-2	CAWEGQGYGYTF
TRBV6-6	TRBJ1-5	CASRTDGLNQPQHF
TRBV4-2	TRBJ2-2	CASSQVEETGELFF
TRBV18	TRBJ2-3	CASSPPGLANADTQYF
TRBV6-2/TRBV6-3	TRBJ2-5	CASSSTSGGQETQYF
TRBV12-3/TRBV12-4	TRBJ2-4	CASSFTEGIQYF
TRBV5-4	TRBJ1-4	CASSLGQVKHF
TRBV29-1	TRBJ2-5	CSAGTDEETQYF
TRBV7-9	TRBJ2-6	CASSTLGQGGRSGANVLTF
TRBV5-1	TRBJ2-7	CASSVTQGLLDEQYF
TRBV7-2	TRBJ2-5	CASSLGRYQETQYF
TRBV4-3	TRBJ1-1	CASSQGRGILNTEAFF
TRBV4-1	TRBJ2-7	CASSQPQGGEQYF
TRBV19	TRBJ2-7	CASSINAGGYEQYF
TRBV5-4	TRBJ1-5	CASTAGGAGNQPQHF
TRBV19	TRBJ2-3	CASKGRTTSTDTQYF
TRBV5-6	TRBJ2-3	CASSTIAGAPSTDTQYF
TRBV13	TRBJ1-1	CASSLGLGNTEAFF
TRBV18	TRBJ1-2	CASSLGQENSNYGYTF
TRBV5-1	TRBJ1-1	CASQNDRGDTEAFF
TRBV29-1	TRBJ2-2	CSVTGGGELFF
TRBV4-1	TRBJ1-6	CASSPLGGERFFDSPLHF
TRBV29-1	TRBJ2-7	CSVGDRGTLSSYEQYF
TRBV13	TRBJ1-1	CASSLDRTGVWNTEAFF
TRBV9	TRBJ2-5	CASSARTGEVETQYF
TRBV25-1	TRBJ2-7	CASSEGSSYEQYF
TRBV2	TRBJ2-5	CASSVVAGQETQYF
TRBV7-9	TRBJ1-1	CASSLMVGVNTEAFF
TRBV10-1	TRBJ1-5	CARPRDRWVPNQPQHF
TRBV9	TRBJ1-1	CASSVTGNPTLGAFF
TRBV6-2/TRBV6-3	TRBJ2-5	CASSYLAQETQYF
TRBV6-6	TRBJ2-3	CASSPGGEDTQYF
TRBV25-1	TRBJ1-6	CASSESGRFGSPLHF
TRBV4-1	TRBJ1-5	CASSQDYSGTLPQHF
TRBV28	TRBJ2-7	CASSLSSGQGGYEQYF
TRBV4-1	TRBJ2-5	CASSYGQGKETQYF
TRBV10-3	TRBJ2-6	CAISVWEGTGANVLTF
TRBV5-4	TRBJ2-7	CASSVGQGKPFYEQYF
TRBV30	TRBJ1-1	CAWSVLNTEAFF
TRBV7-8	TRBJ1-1	CASSLPSGSMNTEAFF
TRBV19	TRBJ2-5	CASSPRLGGRTEQETQYF
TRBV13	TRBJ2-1	CASRQTVSNEQFF
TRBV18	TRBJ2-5	CATQTGTKPQETQYF
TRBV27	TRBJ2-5	CASSLSRAGGETQYF
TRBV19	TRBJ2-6	CASRIRDRLYSGANVLTF
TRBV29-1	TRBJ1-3	CSVEVVSGNTIYF
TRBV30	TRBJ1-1	CAWSVNMGTEAFF
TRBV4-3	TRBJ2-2	CASSSYRNTGELFF
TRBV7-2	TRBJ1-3	CASSPLGGSGNTIYF
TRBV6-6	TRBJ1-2	CASSWLDSNYGYTF
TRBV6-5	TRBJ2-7	CASSTRTGASYEQYF
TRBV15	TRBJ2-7	CATSRDLGGQYEQYF
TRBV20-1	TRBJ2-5	CSARQGETQYF
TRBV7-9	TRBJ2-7	CASSRGTLTYEQYF
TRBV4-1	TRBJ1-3	CASSQTGSGNTIYF
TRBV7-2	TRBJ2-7	CASSLGLGTQEGEQYF